The 32 T cell receptor beta chains below all came from one sample that was sequenced in a study of T cell responses to AZD1222 COVID-19 vaccine. Produced via immunoSEQ multiplex PCR; TCRdb's table is partial and in-frame only. The table includes 90,000 to 120,000 clones, 75% to 90% detected once. The sequences come from peripheral blood, collected on day 0 of AZD1222 vaccination. The receptor set was obtained from an adult in good health.

This clone appeared once. The chain combines TRBV11-2 with TRBJ1-2; a weak D match, TRBD1 (5 bases). V dropped 5 bases and J dropped 9 bases, with 16 bases sitting between them. This CDR3 region has 13 residues. Germline CDR1 reads SGHAT; CDR2 reads FQNNGV. CDR3 coding DNA: TGTGCCAGCAGCCCGGGGCCGGGTCGTAGCTACACCTTC. It specifies CASSPGPGRSYTF.

The chain has TRBV18 and TRBJ1-2; tentatively, D is TRBD1 (6 bases). V lost 1 base and J lost 0, with 6 bases in between. Germline loops: CDR1 KGHSH, CDR2 LQKENI. The CDR3 length is 14 residues. CDR3 sequence (DNA): TGTGCCAGCTCACCACAGGGGGCTAACTATGGCTACACCTTC. Residues: CASSPQGANYGYTF.

This clone was found a few times. The chain links TRBV4-2 to TRBJ1-2; perhaps TRBD1 as D (6 bases). The CDR3 spans 16 residues. Germline V CDR1 and CDR2: LGHNA, YNFKEQ. Trimming left V 0 bases short and J 8 bases short, with 19 bases between. CDR3 loop: CASSQDGRGQGVGYTF. Here the CDR3 DNA reads TGTGCCAGCAGCCAAGATGGCCGGGGGCAGGGCGTCGGCTACACCTTC.

The chain joins TRBV27 to TRBJ2-2; 11 bases agree with TRBD2. The J segment lost 7 bases and the V segment lost 5 bases, leaving 12 bases of the junction unmatched. Germline loops: CDR1 MNHEY, CDR2 SMNVEV (reference sequence). This CDR3 spans 17 amino acids. The CDR3 sequence is CASSRSPGLAVFGELFF. Here the CDR3 DNA reads TGTGCCAGCAGTCGCTCACCGGGACTAGCGGTTTTCGGGGAGCTGTTTTTT.

The CDR3 protein is CASSPDPTLPYEQYF. DNA of the CDR3: TGTGCCAGCAGCCCAGACCCAACCCTTCCCTACGAGCAGTACTTC. This sequence joins TRBV7-2 and TRBJ2-7; D remains ambiguous. The CDR3 length is 15 residues. Per germline, CDR1 SGHTA and CDR2 FQGNSA. V was pared by 5 bases and J by 2 bases, with 16 bases between.

This chain links TRBV7-9 with TRBJ1-1; D gene ambiguous. The ends were cut back, 0 bases at V and 1 base at J, with 3 bases in the middle. Germline lookup yields CDR1 SEHNR and CDR2 FQNEAQ (reference sequence). This CDR3 has 13 residues. The CDR3: CASSLAANTEAFF. The CDR3 bases are TGTGCCAGCAGCTTAGCTGCGAACACTGAAGCTTTCTTT.

V is TRBV29-1 and J is TRBJ2-1; 8 bases are shared with TRBD2. The CDR3 is 19 residues long. Germline loops: CDR1 SQVTM, CDR2 ANQGSEA. The V and J ends lost 7 bases and 0 bases, in that order; junction bases with no gene match: 20. This chain's CDR3 is CSGSRKRSGTPSSYNEQFF. The CDR3 DNA sequence: TGCAGCGGGTCTCGGAAGCGTAGCGGGACCCCGAGCTCCTACAATGAGCAGTTCTTC.

V and J are TRBV21-1 and TRBJ1-5. TRBV21-1 is a documented pseudogene. The CDR3 is 14 amino acids. CDR3 DNA sequence: TGTGCCAGCAGCAAGGGGACCGGCAATCAGCCCCAGCATTTT. Encoded protein: CASSKGTGNQPQHF.

The gene calls are TRBV4-1 and TRBJ1-2; D is perhaps TRBD1 (5 bases). V dropped 6 bases and J dropped 3 bases, with 14 bases sitting between them. The CDR3 contains 14 residues. The germline V gene encodes CDR1 MGHRA and CDR2 YSYEKL. CDR3 in DNA: TGCGCCAGCAGTCCCAGGGAAGGGGACTATGGCTACACCTTC. As protein: CASSPREGDYGYTF.

The chain carries TRBV19 and TRBJ1-1; D call uncertain. CDR3 length: 16 amino acids. The germline V and J ends were trimmed by 4 bases and 0 bases, with 15 bases remaining between them. CDR1 and CDR2 (germline): LNHDA, SQIVND (reference sequence). CDR3: CASSTGWANMNTEAFF. In DNA, the CDR3 is TGTGCCAGTAGTACTGGGTGGGCAAACATGAACACTGAAGCTTTCTTT.

V usage is TRBV6-6 and J usage is TRBJ1-5, with 10 bases identical to TRBD1. The CDR3 runs to 16 residues. Losses at the gene ends were 4 bases for V and 5 bases for J; bases not matched to a gene: 8. Germline CDR1 and CDR2: MNHNY and SVGAGI (reference sequence). In DNA form, the CDR3 reads TGTGCCAGCAGTTCAGATCCCGGGACAGGGGATCAGCCCCAGCATTTT. Its translation: CASSSDPGTGDQPQHF.

The chain employs TRBV7-9 and TRBJ1-1; D is perhaps TRBD1 (5 bases). The length of the CDR3 is 15 residues. CDR1 is SEHNR and CDR2 is FQNEAQ in the germline V gene (reference sequence). Between the trimmed V and J ends, which lost 2 bases and 0 bases, there was a span of 10 bases. CDR3 region: CASSLSTGMNTEAFF. The CDR3, as DNA: TGTGCCAGCAGCTTATCAACAGGAATGAACACTGAAGCTTTCTTT.

The count of this clone is one. The V and J genes are TRBV29-1 and TRBJ1-2, with TRBD1 matching over 8 bases. The CDR3 consists of 13 residues. V was pared by 6 bases and J by 5 bases, with 8 bases of the junction left unmatched. The germline V gene has CDR1 SQVTM and CDR2 ANQGSEA. CDR3 residues: CSVPPDREYGYTF. CDR3 sequence (DNA): TGCAGCGTGCCCCCGGACAGGGAGTATGGCTACACCTTC. The whole variable domain, filled in from reference TRBV29-1 and TRBJ1-2, reads SAVISQKPSRDICQRGTSLTIQCQVDSQVTMMFWYRQQPGQSLTLIATANQGSEATYESGFVIDKFPISRPNLTFSTLTVSNMSPEDSSIYLCSVPPDREYGYTFGSGTRLTVV.

The gene calls are TRBV12-3 or TRBV12-4 and TRBJ1-2, with TRBD1 identical over 7 bases. This CDR3 is 13 amino acids long. V shed 6 bases and J 6 bases; nucleotides not matched to a gene: 7. CDR3 loop: CASRGTGTDGYTF. CDR3 bases: TGTGCCAGCAGGGGGACCGGGACAGATGGCTACACCTTC.

The chain has TRBV6-2 or TRBV6-3 and TRBJ2-5; D gene ambiguous. Germline CDR1 MNHEY, CDR2 SVGEGT. V was cut by 4 bases and J by 4 bases, with 16 bases left in between. The length of the CDR3 is 15 residues. Here the CDR3 reads CASSSTPRFPETQYF. The CDR3 region has the DNA TGTGCCAGCAGTTCAACCCCGCGCTTTCCAGAGACCCAGTACTTC.

This chain connects TRBV6-5 to TRBJ1-1; unclear D gene. Germline V gene sequence: CDR1 MNHEY, CDR2 SVGAGI. Trimming cost V 10 bases and J 11 bases, with 14 bases left between them. The CDR3 has 10 amino acids. The CDR3 spells CAIGLIGAFF. In DNA, the CDR3 is TGTGCCATTGGACTGATCGGGGCTTTCTTT.

This clone was recorded once. The genes are TRBV7-8 and TRBJ2-5, with 9 bases fitting TRBD1. Germline CDR1 SGHVS, CDR2 FQNEAQ. V lost 6 bases, J lost 7 bases, and 15 bases stayed unmatched. CDR3 length equals 16 residues. CDR3 nucleotides: TGTGCCAGCAGGGGAGGGACAGGGACTTATTATGGGACCCAGTACTTC. It yields the protein CASRGGTGTYYGTQYF. The variable domain in full, completed from reference TRBV7-8 and TRBJ2-5, reads GAGVSQSPRYKVAKRGQDVALRCDPISGHVSLFWYQQALGQGPEFLTYFQNEAQLDKSGLPSDRFFAERPEGSVSTLKIQRTQQEDSAVYLCASRGGTGTYYGTQYFGPGTRLLVL.

V is TRBV4-3 and J is TRBJ2-7, with 7 nucleotides matching TRBD1. With 4 bases clipped from V and 2 bases from J, the junction kept 2 bases outside the gene matches. This CDR3 has 13 amino acids. CDR1 and CDR2 from the germline V gene are LGHNA and YSLEER. The CDR3 loop is CASSPGQAYEQYF. CDR3 nucleotides: TGCGCCAGCAGCCCCGGACAGGCCTACGAGCAGTACTTC.

This sequence joins TRBV7-3 and TRBJ1-1; the match to TRBD1 covers 9 bases. Trimming took 6 bases from V and 4 from J; bases not matched to a gene: 6. The CDR3 consists of 14 residues. Germline V CDR1 and CDR2: SGHTA, FQGTGA. CDR3 sequence: CASSLDRGSTEAFF. The CDR3 DNA reads TGTGCCAGCAGTCTCGACAGGGGGAGCACTGAAGCTTTCTTT.

On this clone: Other DNA sequences in the sample encode the same CDR3. The chain links TRBV5-1 to TRBJ1-2; no definite D call. CDR1 is SGHRS and CDR2 is YFSETQ in the germline V gene. Trimming took off 0 bases at V and 1 base at J, with 7 bases between the two ends. CDR3 length: 14 amino acids. The CDR3 here is CASSLGGSNYGYTF. The CDR3 region has the DNA TGCGCCAGCAGCTTGGGAGGGAGTAACTATGGCTACACCTTC. The complete variable domain, with remaining parts taken from reference TRBV5-1 and TRBJ1-2, reads KAGVTQTPRYLIKTRGQQVTLSCSPISGHRSVSWYQQTPGQGLQFLFEYFSETQRNKGNFPGRFSGRQFSNSRSEMNVSTLELGDSALYLCASSLGGSNYGYTFGSGTRLTVV.

V gene TRBV10-3 combines with J gene TRBJ1-2; a possible D gene is TRBD1 (5 bases). V was clipped by 2 bases and J by 6 bases, with 10 bases between them. CDR1 ENHRY and CDR2 SYGVKD come from the germline V gene. The CDR3 extends over 13 amino acids. CDR3 loop: CAISERQGDGYTF. CDR3 in DNA: TGTGCCATCAGTGAGAGGCAAGGGGATGGCTACACCTTC.

This rearrangement joins TRBV29-1 to TRBJ2-1; 12 nucleotides match TRBD2. J was trimmed by 7 bases and V by 6 bases; bases with no gene match: 4. Germline values: CDR1 SQVTM, CDR2 ANQGSEA. The length of the CDR3 is 13 residues. The CDR3 sequence: CSVSGLAGNEQFF. The CDR3 DNA reads TGCAGCGTCTCGGGACTAGCGGGTAATGAGCAGTTCTTC.

This clone was seen a single time. The J gene is TRBJ2-5, the V gene TRBV2; no clear D. Germline-derived CDR1 and CDR2 are SNHLY and FYNNEI. V was trimmed by 2 bases and J by 1 base, leaving 8 bases between them. This CDR3 spans 14 amino acids. The CDR3 sequence: CASSEIGGQETQYF. CDR3 nucleotide sequence: TGTGCCAGCAGTGAAATTGGCGGCCAAGAGACCCAGTACTTC.

This clone was seen more than once but under ten times. The chain combines TRBV10-3 with TRBJ1-2, with D perhaps matching TRBD1 (5 bases). CDR1 is ENHRY, CDR2 SYGVKD, per germline. This CDR3 comprises 13 residues. V was cut by 5 bases and J by 4 bases, with 11 bases left in between. The CDR3 DNA reads TGTGCCATCAGTCCCGGGACCTTCTATGGCTACACCTTC. Amino acid sequence: CAISPGTFYGYTF.

The genes are TRBV3-1 (or the pseudogene TRBV3-2) and TRBJ1-3; D is perhaps TRBD1 (5 bases). Germline CDR1 is LGHDT and CDR2 is YNNKEL (reference sequence). The CDR3 covers 17 residues. V was clipped by 0 bases and J by 0 bases, with 12 bases between them. The CDR3 bases are TGTGCCAGCAGCCAAGATTGGGGCATAATCTCTGGAAACACCATATATTTT. This translates into CASSQDWGIISGNTIYF.

This chain uses TRBV9 with TRBJ1-3; D is unresolved. Germline V CDR1 and CDR2: SGDLS, YYNGEE. The ends were cut back, 0 bases at V and 8 bases at J, with 12 bases in the middle. The CDR3 is made up of 14 amino acids. The CDR3 nucleotides read TGTGCCAGCAGCGTAGCGGCTACTCTGGACACCATATATTTT. Amino acids: CASSVAATLDTIYF.

The rearrangement joins TRBV9 to TRBJ2-5; TRBD2 aligns across 8 bases. Germline CDR1 SGDLS, CDR2 YYNGEE. The length of the CDR3 is 16 residues. J gave up 5 bases and V 0 bases, and 9 bases lay outside the gene matches. The CDR3 loop is CASSVAPGGGQETQYF. The CDR3 coding sequence is TGTGCCAGCAGCGTAGCACCCGGGGGGGGGCAGGAGACCCAGTACTTC.

This sequence joins TRBV7-3 and TRBJ2-5; TRBD2 agrees at 7 bases. Germline V lookup: CDR1 SGHTA, CDR2 FQGTGA. The CDR3 runs to 15 residues. The junction had 5 bases not matched to a gene; V was cut back by 2 bases and J by 2 bases. CDR3 residues: CASSLGPSGQETQYF. For the CDR3, the DNA is TGTGCCAGCAGCTTAGGGCCTAGCGGTCAAGAGACCCAGTACTTC.

This chain links TRBV6-6 with TRBJ1-1, with 8 positions matching TRBD1. CDR3 length: 15 residues. J gave up 3 bases and V 6 bases, and 9 bases lay outside the gene matches. Germline V gene data show CDR1 as MNHNY and CDR2 as SVGAGI (reference sequence). CDR3 in amino acids: CASRSTDRGDTEAFF. The CDR3 bases are TGTGCCAGCAGGTCGACCGACAGGGGAGACACTGAAGCTTTCTTT.

The chain employs TRBV29-1 and TRBJ1-1; 9 bases are a match to TRBD1. V shed 7 bases and J 3 bases; nucleotides not matched to a gene: 6. CDR1 and CDR2 (germline): SQVTM, ANQGSEA. This CDR3 has 13 amino acids. The CDR3 DNA reads as TGCAGCGCAAACCGGGACAGGGACACTGAAGCTTTCTTT. Translating it yields CSANRDRDTEAFF. The whole variable domain, filled in from reference TRBV29-1 and TRBJ1-1, reads SAVISQKPSRDICQRGTSLTIQCQVDSQVTMMFWYRQQPGQSLTLIATANQGSEATYESGFVIDKFPISRPNLTFSTLTVSNMSPEDSSIYLCSANRDRDTEAFFGQGTRLTVV.

J is TRBJ1-3 and V is TRBV15, with 8 bases that match TRBD1. V lost 2 bases and J lost 0; bases outside the gene matches: 9. The CDR3 is made up of 18 amino acids. CDR1 and CDR2 from the germline V gene are LNHNV and YYDKDF (reference sequence). The CDR3 spells CATSRYSGGWDSGNTIYF. For the CDR3, the DNA is TGTGCCACCAGCAGATATTCAGGGGGCTGGGACTCTGGAAACACCATATATTTT.

The rearrangement uses TRBV21-1 and TRBJ1-1; TRBD1, the D gene given by the table, was not confirmed from the DNA. TRBV21-1 is a pseudogene locus. The length of the CDR3 is 17 residues. CDR3 bases: TGTGCCAGCAGCTTACTCAGGGTGAAGGCCCTGAACACTGAAGCTTTCTTT. It translates to CASSLLRVKALNTEAFF.